This T cell receptor beta chain was documented in a study of blood T cell repertoires in COVID-19. Some clones are missing from TCRdb's copy, which holds only in-frame ones; the method was immunoSEQ multiplex PCR. The sample includes fewer than 90,000 clones, 90% to 95% of them seen just once. The material sequenced was peripheral blood. The TCR was taken from a human donor with active COVID-19. The donor label of this sample is uncertain.

CDR3 coding DNA: TGTGCCACCAGTAAGGGCGGACAGGGAAGAGAAAAACTGTTTTTT. Translation: CATSKGGQGREKLFF. V and J are TRBV24-1 and TRBJ1-4, with 8 bases identical to TRBD1. The J segment lost 8 bases and the V segment lost 6 bases, leaving 10 bases of the junction unmatched. Germline V gene sequence: CDR1 KGHDR, CDR2 SFDVKD. The CDR3 contains 15 residues.